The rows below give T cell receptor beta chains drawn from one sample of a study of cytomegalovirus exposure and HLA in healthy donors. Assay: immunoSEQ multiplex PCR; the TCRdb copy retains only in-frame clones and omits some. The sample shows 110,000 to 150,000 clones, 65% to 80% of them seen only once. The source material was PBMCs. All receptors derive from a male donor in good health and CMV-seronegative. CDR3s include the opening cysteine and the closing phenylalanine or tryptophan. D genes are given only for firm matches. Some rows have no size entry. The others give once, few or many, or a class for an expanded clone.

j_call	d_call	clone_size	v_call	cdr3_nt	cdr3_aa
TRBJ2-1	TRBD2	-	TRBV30	TGTGCCTGGGTAGTTCCGGGACTAGCCAATGAGCAGTTCTTC	CAWVVPGLANEQFF
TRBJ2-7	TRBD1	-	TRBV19	TGTGCCAGTAGTACAGGGGGCTGGTACGAGCAGTACTTC	CASSTGGWYEQYF
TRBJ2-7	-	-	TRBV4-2	TGTGCCAGCAGCCAAGATGGAGGCGGGAACGGGTACGAGCAGTACTTC	CASSQDGGGNGYEQYF
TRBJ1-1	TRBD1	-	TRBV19	TGTGCCAGTAGTCCCGGGACAGCGAACACTGAAGCTTTCTTT	CASSPGTANTEAFF
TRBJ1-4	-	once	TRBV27	TGTGCCAGCAGTTTGAGGGGGAATGAAAAACTGTTTTTT	CASSLRGNEKLFF
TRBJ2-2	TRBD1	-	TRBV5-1	TGCGCCAGCAGCGAAAGGACAGGGAACACCGGGGAGCTGTTTTTT	CASSERTGNTGELFF
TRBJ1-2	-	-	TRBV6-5	TGTGCCAGCAGTTCCGGGACATCTAACTATGGCTACACCTTC	CASSSGTSNYGYTF
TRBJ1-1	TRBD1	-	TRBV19	TGTGCCAGTATCGACAGGGGGAACACTGAAGCTTTCTTT	CASIDRGNTEAFF
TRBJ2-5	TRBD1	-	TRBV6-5	TGTGCCAGCAGCTCATACAGGGGGCAAGAGACCCAGTACTTC	CASSSYRGQETQYF
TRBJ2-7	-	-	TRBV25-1	TGTGCCAGCAGCCCTGGACAGAGATTGACCTACGAGCAGTACTTC	CASSPGQRLTYEQYF
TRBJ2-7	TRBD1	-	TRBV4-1	TGCGCCAGCAGCCAACGGACAGGGGATCTTGAGCAGTACTTC	CASSQRTGDLEQYF